Listed here are 9 T cell receptor beta chains from one sample, sequenced in a study of neoadjuvant anti-PD-1 for oral cavity cancer. This table comes from immunoSEQ multiplex PCR, and its TCRdb copy is limited to in-frame clones, with some not included. The sample comprises around 60,000 clones, 79% of which are singletons, and around 2.6% rests with the top ten. The starting material was PBMCs, obtained before nivolumab (anti-PD-1) treatment. These receptors were taken from a person aged 35-80 years with oral cavity squamous cell carcinoma.

The V gene is TRBV28, the J gene TRBJ1-6; D is undetermined. The V end lost 3 bases, the J end lost 0 bases, and 6 bases lay between the germline ends. Looked up from germline, CDR1 is MDHEN and CDR2 is SYDVKM. This CDR3 is 15 amino acids long. CDR3 nucleotide sequence: TGTGCCAGCAGTTTCCGGAGCTCCTATAATTCACCCCTCCACTTT. It specifies CASSFRSSYNSPLHF.

This clone was picked up a small number of times. V and J are TRBV19 and TRBJ1-2; 7 bases agree with TRBD1. This CDR3 has 14 amino acids. V was pared by 3 bases and J by 4 bases, with 5 bases of the junction left unmatched. Germline CDR1 LNHDA, CDR2 SQIVND (reference sequence). Written as DNA, the CDR3 is TGTGCCAGTAGTATTGCGGCAGGGGGCTATGGCTACACCTTC. As protein: CASSIAAGGYGYTF. The full variable domain, its missing parts supplied by reference TRBV19 and TRBJ1-2, is DGGITQSPKYLFRKEGQNVTLSCEQNLNHDAMYWYRQDPGQGLRLIYYSQIVNDFQKGDIAEGYSVSREKKESFPLTVTSAQKNPTAFYLCASSIAAGGYGYTFGSGTRLTVV.

V is TRBV7-9 and J is TRBJ1-4; TRBD1 aligns across 9 bases. Germline CDR1 reads SEHNR; CDR2 reads FQNEAQ (reference sequence). Losses at the gene ends were 6 bases for V and 6 bases for J; bases not matched to a gene: 5. This CDR3 comprises 14 residues. The CDR3 here is CASSLDRGDEKLFF. CDR3 nucleotides: TGTGCCAGCAGTCTGGACAGGGGAGATGAAAAACTGTTTTTT. The full variable domain, with the rest looked up from reference TRBV7-9 and TRBJ1-4, is DTGVSQNPRHKITKRGQNVTFRCDPISEHNRLYWYRQTLGQGPEFLTYFQNEAQLEKSRLLSDRFSAERPKGSFSTLEIQRTEQGDSAMYLCASSLDRGDEKLFFGSGTQLSVL.

This rearrangement joins TRBV25-1 to TRBJ2-4, with D uncertain. This CDR3 spans 11 amino acids. Germline assignment: CDR1 MGHDK and CDR2 SYGVNS. The V end was cut by 3 bases, the J end by 7 bases, with 4 bases between. The CDR3 reads CASSEHNIQYF. The CDR3 DNA reads TGTGCCAGCAGTGAGCACAACATTCAGTACTTC.

This rearrangement joins TRBV19 to TRBJ1-2; D remains unclear. Trimming removed 6 bases at V and 2 bases at J, with 19 bases between. This CDR3 is 16 amino acids long. Germline CDR1 is LNHDA and CDR2 is SQIVND (reference sequence). In DNA form, the CDR3 reads TGTGCCAGTAGCCTCACCGTGGACGGCGAGAACTATGGCTACACCTTC. Translated, it gives CASSLTVDGENYGYTF. Full variable domain (missing parts from reference TRBV19 and TRBJ1-2): DGGITQSPKYLFRKEGQNVTLSCEQNLNHDAMYWYRQDPGQGLRLIYYSQIVNDFQKGDIAEGYSVSREKKESFPLTVTSAQKNPTAFYLCASSLTVDGENYGYTFGSGTRLTVV.

This clone was counted between two and nine times. This sequence joins TRBV30 and TRBJ1-2; no clear D gene. V was clipped by 4 bases and J by 4 bases, with 10 bases between them. CDR3 length: 12 residues. From germline, CDR1 is GTSNPN and CDR2 SVGIG (reference sequence). The CDR3 region has the DNA TGTGCCTGGATACAAACCCCCTATGGCTACACCTTC. Protein sequence: CAWIQTPYGYTF.

The V gene is TRBV14, the J gene TRBJ1-4; a possible D gene is TRBD1 (6 bases). Germline CDR1 SGHDN, CDR2 FVKESK. V was shortened by 3 bases and J by 0 bases, with 20 bases between the two germline ends. The CDR3 contains 19 residues. The chain's CDR3 is CASSHIPGTTTATNEKLFF. CDR3 nucleotide sequence: TGTGCCAGCAGCCATATCCCCGGGACAACAACTGCAACTAATGAAAAACTGTTTTTT.

The CDR3 DNA follows: TGTGCCAGCAGCTTGTTGCGGGGGCCGTTTGATACGCAGTATTTT. Its translation is CASSLLRGPFDTQYF. The chain recombines TRBV11-2 with TRBJ2-3; possible D gene TRBD2, 7 bases. This CDR3 contains 15 residues. V shed 3 bases and J shed 6 bases, with 16 bases lying between them. Germline V gene lookup returns CDR1 SGHAT and CDR2 FQNNGV.

The J gene is TRBJ1-1, the V gene TRBV6-1; 9 bases fit TRBD1. The germline gives CDR1 MNHNS, CDR2 SASEGT. The CDR3 covers 16 residues. With 3 bases clipped from V and 5 bases from J, the junction kept 10 bases outside the gene matches. CDR3 region: CASSELPGQGRTEAFF. The CDR3, as DNA: TGTGCCAGCAGTGAGCTTCCGGGACAGGGAAGGACTGAAGCTTTCTTT.